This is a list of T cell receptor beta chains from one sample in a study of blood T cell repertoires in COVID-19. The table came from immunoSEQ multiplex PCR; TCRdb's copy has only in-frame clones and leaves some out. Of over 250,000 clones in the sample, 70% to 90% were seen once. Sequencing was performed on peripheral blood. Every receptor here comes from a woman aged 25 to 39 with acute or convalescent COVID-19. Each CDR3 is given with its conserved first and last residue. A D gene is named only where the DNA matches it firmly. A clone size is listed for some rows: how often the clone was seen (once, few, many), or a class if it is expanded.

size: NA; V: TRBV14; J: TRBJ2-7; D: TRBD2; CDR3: CASSQRGLAGTRGYEQYF; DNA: TGTGCCAGCAGCCAACGGGGACTAGCGGGAACACGAGGCTACGAGCAGTACTTC
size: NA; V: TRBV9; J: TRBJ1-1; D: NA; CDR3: CASSGQENTEAFF; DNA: TGTGCCAGCAGCGGACAGGAGAACACTGAAGCTTTCTTT
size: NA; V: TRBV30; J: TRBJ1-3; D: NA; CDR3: CAWSAGVRGNTIYF; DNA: TGTGCCTGGAGTGCAGGGGTTCGTGGAAACACCATATATTTT
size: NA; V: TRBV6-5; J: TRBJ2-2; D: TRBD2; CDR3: CASSYLAGPGELFF; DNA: TGTGCCAGCAGTTATCTAGCGGGTCCCGGGGAGCTGTTTTTT
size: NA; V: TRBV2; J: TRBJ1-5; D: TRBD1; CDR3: CASLNRGQPQHF; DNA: TGTGCCAGCTTAAACAGGGGCCAGCCCCAGCATTTT
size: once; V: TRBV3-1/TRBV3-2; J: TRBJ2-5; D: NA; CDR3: CASTNNLRFETQYF; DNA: TGTGCCAGCACCAATAATCTACGGTTTGAGACCCAGTACTTC
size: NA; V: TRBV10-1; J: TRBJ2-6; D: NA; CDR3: CASSESRGSGANVLTF; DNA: TGCGCCAGCAGTGAGTCCAGGGGCTCTGGGGCCAACGTCCTGACTTTC
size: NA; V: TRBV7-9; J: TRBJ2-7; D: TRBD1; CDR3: CASSPRTTGTEQYF; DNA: TGTGCCAGCAGCCCGCGAACGACAGGGACCGAGCAGTACTTC
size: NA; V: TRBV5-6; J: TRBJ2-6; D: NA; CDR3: CASSLPDRANVLTF; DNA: TGTGCCAGCAGCTTGCCGGACAGGGCCAACGTCCTGACTTTC
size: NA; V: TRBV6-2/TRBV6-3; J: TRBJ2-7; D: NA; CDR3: CASSQTSYEQYF; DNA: TGTGCCAGCAGCCAAACTAGCTACGAGCAGTACTTC
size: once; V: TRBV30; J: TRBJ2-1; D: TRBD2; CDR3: CAWTRTSGNNEQFF; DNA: TGTGCCTGGACGCGGACTAGCGGTAACAATGAGCAGTTCTTC
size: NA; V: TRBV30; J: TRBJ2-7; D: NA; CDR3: CASGGWDEQYF; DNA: TGTGCCTCCGGCGGCTGGGACGAGCAGTACTTC
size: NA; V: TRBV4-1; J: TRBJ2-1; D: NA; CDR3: CASSQAGTSYNEQFF; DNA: TGCGCCAGCAGCCAGGCGGGAACCTCCTACAATGAGCAGTTCTTC
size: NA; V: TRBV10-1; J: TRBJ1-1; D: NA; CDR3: CASSKTALNTEAFF; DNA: TGCGCCAGCTCGAAGACTGCGTTGAACACTGAAGCTTTCTTT